A single sample is the source of the 16 T cell receptor beta chains below, sequenced in a study of T cell responses to AZD1222 COVID-19 vaccine. Profiling relied on immunoSEQ multiplex PCR, and the TCRdb table lists in-frame clones only, not all of them. Among about 160,000 clones listed, roughly 92% were seen once. Sequencing used peripheral blood, obtained on day 0 of AZD1222 vaccination. The source is an adult in good health.

The V call is TRBV5-1, the J call TRBJ2-5; 7 bases are a match to TRBD1. CDR1 is SGHRS, CDR2 YFSETQ, per germline. V lost 4 bases to trimming and J lost 4 bases; unmatched junction nucleotides: 7. The CDR3 is 14 amino acids. The chain's CDR3 is CASSTGTVGETQYF. Written as DNA, the CDR3 is TGCGCCAGCAGCACCGGGACAGTCGGAGAGACCCAGTACTTC.

V is TRBV2 and J is TRBJ2-7; no definite D call. V was pared by 6 bases and J by 1 base, with 13 bases between. Germline V gene data show CDR1 as SNHLY and CDR2 as FYNNEI. The CDR3 is 14 residues long. The CDR3 sequence: CASSAGSYSYEQYV. The CDR3 DNA reads TGTGCCAGCAGCGCTGGGTCCTATTCCTACGAGCAGTACGTC.

The rearrangement links TRBV28 to TRBJ2-7; D is unresolved. The CDR3 consists of 14 residues. Germline V gene lookup returns CDR1 MDHEN and CDR2 SYDVKM. Trimming left V 5 bases short and J 0 bases short, with 11 bases between. DNA for the CDR3: TGTGCCAGCAGTCCAAGATTAAGCTCCTACGAGCAGTACGTC. Translating it yields CASSPRLSSYEQYV.

V is TRBV7-2 and J is TRBJ1-6; tentatively, D is TRBD1 (6 bases). The CDR3 spans 18 residues. The germline gives CDR1 SGHTA, CDR2 FQGNSA. Trimming took off 2 bases at V and 1 base at J, with 15 bases between the two ends. The chain's CDR3 is CASSLNRVQGSYNSPLHF. The CDR3, as DNA: TGTGCCAGCAGCTTAAACAGGGTTCAGGGGTCCTATAATTCACCCCTCCACTTT. Together with reference TRBV7-2 and TRBJ1-6, the CDR3 gives the full variable domain: GAGVSQSPSNKVTEKGKDVELRCDPISGHTALYWYRQSLGQGLEFLIYFQGNSAPDKSGLPSDRFSAERTGGSVSTLTIQRTQQEDSAVYLCASSLNRVQGSYNSPLHFGNGTRLTVT.

This chain connects TRBV11-2 to TRBJ2-2, with D maybe TRBD2 (6 bases). Looked up from germline, CDR1 is SGHAT and CDR2 is FQNNGV. The V gene lost 3 bases and the J gene lost 4 bases, with 9 bases spanning the gap. The CDR3 has 14 amino acids. In DNA form, the CDR3 reads TGTGCCAGCAGCTTCGCGGGACCCACCGGGGAGCTGTTTTTT. Translating gives CASSFAGPTGELFF.

The chain employs TRBV28 and TRBJ1-5; tentatively, D is TRBD1 (5 bases). V was trimmed by 2 bases and J by 0 bases, leaving 14 bases between them. CDR1 and CDR2 from the germline V gene are MDHEN and SYDVKM. The CDR3 loop spans 17 amino acids. The CDR3 protein is CASSLRDLRNSNQPQHF. In nucleotides, the CDR3 is TGTGCCAGCAGTTTAAGGGACTTAAGGAATAGCAATCAGCCCCAGCATTTT.

The chain couples TRBV20-1 to TRBJ2-7, with no clear D. Trimming removed 5 bases at V and 6 bases at J, with 11 bases between. Germline CDR1 is DFQATT and CDR2 is SNEGSKA (reference sequence). The length of the CDR3 is 11 residues. The CDR3 region is CSALFGLEQYV. The CDR3 nucleotides read TGCAGTGCTCTGTTCGGGCTCGAGCAGTACGTC.

The rearrangement uses TRBV5-8 and TRBJ1-1; 7 bases fit TRBD1. V was clipped by 1 base and J by 1 base; unmatched bases: 7. This CDR3 contains 16 residues. Germline lookup yields CDR1 SGHTS and CDR2 YDEGEE. This CDR3 reads CASSLWTGRTNTEAFF. CDR3 bases: TGTGCCAGCAGCTTGTGGACAGGTCGGACGAACACTGAAGCTTTCTTT.

The rearrangement uses TRBV7-9 and TRBJ1-4; D is perhaps TRBD1 (6 bases). This CDR3 spans 16 amino acids. With 8 bases removed from V and 4 bases from J, the gap between germline ends came to 20 bases. Germline CDR1 reads SEHNR; CDR2 reads FQNEAQ (reference sequence). The chain's CDR3 is CASRTSEDSYNEKLFF. The CDR3 DNA follows: TGTGCCAGCCGAACCTCAGAGGACAGCTATAATGAAAAACTGTTTTTT.

This clone was found once. Written as DNA, the CDR3 is TGTGCCAGCAGCCCCTTTATAGCAACTAATGAAAAACTGTTTTTT. Protein sequence: CASSPFIATNEKLFF. The chain uses TRBV9 and TRBJ1-4; D gene uncertain. Germline CDR1 and CDR2: SGDLS and YYNGEE. CDR3 length equals 15 residues. V lost 4 bases, J lost 0 bases, and 10 bases lay in between.

V and J are TRBV27 and TRBJ2-1, with 8 bases matching TRBD1. Germline CDR1 reads MNHEY; CDR2 reads SMNVEV (reference sequence). V was clipped by 5 bases and J by 2 bases; unmatched bases: 2. The CDR3 consists of 14 residues. CDR3 nucleotides: TGTGCCAGCAGTGACAGGGGCGCCTACAATGAGCAGTTCTTC. Encoded protein: CASSDRGAYNEQFF.

The gene calls are TRBV14 and TRBJ2-1; possibly TRBD2 for D (6 bases). The CDR3 spans 15 residues. Germline values: CDR1 SGHDN, CDR2 FVKESK. V lost 2 bases, J lost 5 bases, and 13 bases lay in between. The CDR3 here is CASSQIGTFHNEQFF. CDR3 in DNA: TGTGCCAGCAGCCAAATTGGGACTTTCCACAATGAGCAGTTCTTC.

The chain joins TRBV19 to TRBJ1-2; a possible D gene is TRBD1 (6 bases). CDR3 size: 15 residues. Germline CDR1 LNHDA, CDR2 SQIVND (reference sequence). V lost 3 bases and J 1 base, leaving 12 bases between the germline ends. CDR3 in DNA: TGTGCCAGTAGTATCTTAAACAGGGTTAACTATGGCTACACCTTC. This sequence encodes CASSILNRVNYGYTF. Full variable domain (remainder filled in from reference TRBV19 and TRBJ1-2): DGGITQSPKYLFRKEGQNVTLSCEQNLNHDAMYWYRQDPGQGLRLIYYSQIVNDFQKGDIAEGYSVSREKKESFPLTVTSAQKNPTAFYLCASSILNRVNYGYTFGSGTRLTVV.

The chain has TRBV5-6 and TRBJ1-6; D is unresolved. The CDR3 is 14 amino acids. The V gene's germline CDR1 is SGHDT and CDR2 YYEEEE. The ends were cut back, 0 bases at V and 7 bases at J, with 8 bases in the middle. Here the CDR3 DNA reads TGTGCCAGCAGCTTGGGGGCTCTCAATTCACCCCTCCACTTT. This sequence encodes CASSLGALNSPLHF.

The V gene is TRBV5-6, the J gene TRBJ2-5, with TRBD2 identical over 7 bases. Germline CDR1 SGHDT, CDR2 YYEEEE. The V and J ends lost 1 base and 5 bases, in that order; junction bases with no gene match: 2. This CDR3 has 13 amino acids. The DNA for the CDR3 is TGTGCCAGCAGCTTGAGTAGCGGGGAGACCCAGTACTTC. It codes for CASSLSSGETQYF.

The chain is built from TRBV20-1 and TRBJ2-1; D gene unclear. V lost 3 bases to trimming and J lost 12 bases, with 15 bases between them. This CDR3 region has 12 residues. CDR1 DFQATT and CDR2 SNEGSKA come from the germline V gene (reference sequence). DNA for the CDR3: TGCAGTGCTAGTGGTGAGACGGAAGGGCAGTTCTTC. Amino acid sequence: CSASGETEGQFF.